This T cell receptor (beta chain) was observed in a study of cytomegalovirus exposure and HLA in healthy donors. Overall study findings and caveats: Beyond CMV serostatus, there was no information to go on about immune exposure.

In the PCR, 60 Vbeta and 13 Jbeta primers were used. The assay was immunoSEQ multiplex PCR, and TCRdb's table has in-frame clones only and misses some. The sample has 100,000 to 150,000 clones, 55% to 75% seen once. With 5 bases removed from V and 9 bases from J, the gap between germline ends came to 14 bases. The germline gives CDR1 LNHDA, CDR2 SQIVND (reference sequence). The CDR3 is made up of 13 amino acids. On this clone itself: The antigen remains unidentified.

The clonotype comes from a man aged 25 to 40 in good health and CMV-seropositive. The chain carries TRBV19 and TRBJ2-1, with D possibly being TRBD1 (6 bases). The sequencing sample was made of PBMCs. The CDR3 is CASSQYRDGEQFF. CDR3 sequence (DNA): TGTGCCAGTAGTCAATACAGGGACGGTGAGCAGTTCTTC.